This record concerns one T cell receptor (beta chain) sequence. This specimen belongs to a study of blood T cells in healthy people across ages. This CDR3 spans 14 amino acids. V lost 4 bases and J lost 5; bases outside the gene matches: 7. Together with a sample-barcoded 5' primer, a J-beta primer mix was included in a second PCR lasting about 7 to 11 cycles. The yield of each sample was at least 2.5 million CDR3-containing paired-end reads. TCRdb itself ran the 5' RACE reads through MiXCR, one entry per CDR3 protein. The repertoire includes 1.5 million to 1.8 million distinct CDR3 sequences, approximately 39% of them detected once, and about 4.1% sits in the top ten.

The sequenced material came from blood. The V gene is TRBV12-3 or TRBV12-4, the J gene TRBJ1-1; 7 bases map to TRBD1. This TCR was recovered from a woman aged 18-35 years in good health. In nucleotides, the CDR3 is TGTGCCAGCAGTTACGGCAGGGGGAAGACTGAAGCTTTCTTT. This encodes CASSYGRGKTEAFF.